The clone carrying this T cell receptor (beta chain) was found a few times. Its antigen is as yet unknown. One entry per CDR3 protein, called by TCRdb with MiXCR from the 5' RACE reads. Among under 1 million distinct CDR3 sequences listed, 10% to 15% were seen once. The sample originates from a study of identical twins. The study, taken as a whole, reports: While abundant cord blood beta clonotypes carried fewer insertions, memory repertoires showed no such pattern. Zero-insertion results could be subject to partial confounding by invariant MAIT and iNKT cells.

This CDR3 is built from 14 residues. The germline V and J ends were trimmed by 4 bases and 1 base, with 11 bases remaining between them. The germline V gene has CDR1 DFQATT and CDR2 SNEGSKA (reference sequence). These records were also assigned to another study, of yellow fever vaccine responses in identical twins.

Input material: PBMCs. The chain uses TRBV20-1 and TRBJ1-3; no reliable D call. This sequence was found in a woman aged 18-29 years in good health. The CDR3: CSAKVAWSGNTIYF. The CDR3 DNA reads as TGCAGTGCTAAGGTCGCCTGGTCTGGAAACACCATATATTTT.